These 2 T cell receptor beta chains were sequenced from one sample in a study of T cell repertoires in breast cancer (dated by TCRdb to 2016 to 2017). To analyze paired alpha-beta TCRs of CD8+ T cells, the study used an expanded emulsion RT-PCR method with primers covering all TCR V genes. Receptors were amplified or captured by emulsion pairing. The instrument given in TCRdb is Illumina MiSeq. Unpaired genes were suppressed by a second nested PCR containing blocking oligos, after which a third nested PCR added Illumina adaptors and barcodes. TCRdb handled the public reads itself, with Q25 trimming in fastp and clone calling in MiXCR, and kept productive beta chains. All rows with the same CDR3 protein become a single entry with the most common DNA and genes. The sample table contains about 40,000 distinct CDR3 sequences; only one count was recorded for about 41% of them. The leading ten clones occupy 50% to 65% of the sample.

The source material was CD8+ T cells. The receptors come from a pool of human donors with breast cancer or a healthy control (not recorded which).

The chain recombines TRBV27 with TRBJ2-1; 12 positions match TRBD1. V shed 5 bases, J shed 6 bases, and the junction held 2 bases outside the gene matches. The length of the CDR3 is 14 residues. Germline assignment: CDR1 MNHEY and CDR2 SMNVEV (reference sequence). CDR3 nucleotides: TGTGCCAGCAGTCGGGACAGGGGGCGCAATGAGCAGTTCTTC. Translation gives CASSRDRGRNEQFF.

The V gene is TRBV20-1, the J gene TRBJ1-2; D perhaps matches TRBD1 (5 bases). The CDR3 contains 13 residues. V shed 2 bases and J shed 3 bases, with 10 bases lying between them. Germline lookup yields CDR1 DFQATT and CDR2 SNEGSKA (reference sequence). This chain's CDR3 is CSARFPRDYGYTF. The DNA of the CDR3 is TGCAGTGCTAGATTCCCCAGGGACTATGGCTACACCTTC.